This is a list of T cell receptor beta chains from one sample in a study of blood T cell repertoires in COVID-19. Sequencing was performed with immunoSEQ multiplex PCR; in TCRdb, only in-frame clones are kept and a portion is missing. The repertoire has around 160,000 clones, about 86% of them found once; the top ten carry around 0.99%. Input material: peripheral blood. These TCRs come from a man in his late teens or twenties with acute or convalescent COVID-19. CDR3s include the opening cysteine and the closing phenylalanine or tryptophan. The D gene is left open where the match is weak. Size is omitted from some rows. Given values are once, few, many or a class for expanded clones.

>TRBJ2-5|TRBD2|TRBV2|.
TGTGCCAGCAGTGAATTCGCGGGGGGACAAGAGACCCAGTACTTC
CASSEFAGGQETQYF
>TRBJ2-3|.|TRBV19|.
TGTGCCAGTAGTATAGCAGGAGGACGCGGGGCAGATACGCAGTATTTT
CASSIAGGRGADTQYF
>TRBJ2-5|.|TRBV28|.
TGTGCCAGCAGTCCGAGGGACTCTAAGGGGGGGTCCCAGTACTTC
CASSPRDSKGGSQYF
>TRBJ1-2|.|TRBV12-3/TRBV12-4|.
TGTGCCAGCCTGGGCAGCGGCTATGGCTACACCTTC
CASLGSGYGYTF
>TRBJ1-2|.|TRBV11-2|.
TGTGCCAGCAGCTCCTTGGCAGGGAACTATGGCTACACCTTC
CASSSLAGNYGYTF
>TRBJ2-3|TRBD2|TRBV10-3|.
TGTGCCATCAGTGAACCTAGCGGGGGGGCAGATACGCAGTATTTT
CAISEPSGGADTQYF
>TRBJ2-7|.|TRBV7-9|.
TGTGCCAGCAGCTCATCAAACTACGAGCAGTACTTC
CASSSSNYEQYF
>TRBJ1-5|TRBD1|TRBV7-9|.
TGTGCCAGCAGCACCTACTTCACCGGGACAGGGCGCCGGGGGCCCCAGCATTTT
CASSTYFTGTGRRGPQHF
>TRBJ2-7|.|TRBV29-1|.
TGCAGCGTTGTCTACTCCTACGAGCAGTACTTC
CSVVYSYEQYF
>TRBJ1-1|TRBD1|TRBV15|once
TGTGCCACCAGCCGAAGACAGGGAACCACTGAAGCTTTCTTT
CATSRRQGTTEAFF
>TRBJ1-2|.|TRBV12-3/TRBV12-4|.
TGTGCCAGCAGTTTGGGCTATCGGTATGGCTACACCTTC
CASSLGYRYGYTF
>TRBJ2-3|TRBD1|TRBV3-1/TRBV3-2|.
TGTGCCAGCAGCCAACTGACAGGGGGCTTAGATACGCAGTATTTT
CASSQLTGGLDTQYF
>TRBJ1-1|TRBD1|TRBV7-9|.
TGTGCCAGCAGCTTAGTGGGGACAGCAATGAACACTGAAGCTTTCTTT
CASSLVGTAMNTEAFF
>TRBJ1-5|TRBD1|TRBV7-2|.
TGTGCCAGCAGCCGCGGGGGAGACAGGGGTAGCAATCAGCCCCAGCATTTT
CASSRGGDRGSNQPQHF
>TRBJ1-5|TRBD1|TRBV13|.
TGTGCCAGCAGCTTCCACGGACAGGGGAATCAGCCCCAGCATTTT
CASSFHGQGNQPQHF
>TRBJ1-2|TRBD1|TRBV30|once
TGTGCCTCCCCGGGACAGGGGGCCAACTATGGCTACACCTTC
CASPGQGANYGYTF
>TRBJ2-7|TRBD1|TRBV7-2|.
TGTGCCAGCAGCTTAGTCGGACAGGGCCACGAGCAGTACTTC
CASSLVGQGHEQYF
>TRBJ2-3|TRBD2|TRBV5-1|.
TGCGCCAGCAGCCTAGCAGCGGGGGGGAGCACAGATACGCAGTATTTT
CASSLAAGGSTDTQYF
>TRBJ1-3|.|TRBV18|few
TGTGCCAGCTCCCGACAGACTAACACCATATATTTT
CASSRQTNTIYF
>TRBJ1-1|TRBD1|TRBV6-5|.
TGTGCCAGCAGTCCGGACAGGGGGACCACTGAAGCTTTCTTT
CASSPDRGTTEAFF
>TRBJ1-5|.|TRBV23-1|.
TGCGCCAGCAGTCCCCCGGGTCCGACTAATCAGCCCCAGCATTTT
CASSPPGPTNQPQHF
>TRBJ1-2|TRBD1|TRBV5-6|.
TGTGCCAGCAGCTCAACGGACAGGGGGCGCGGCTACACCTTC
CASSSTDRGRGYTF
>TRBJ2-1|TRBD2|TRBV7-9|.
TGTGCCAGCAGCTTAGGAACTAGCGCCTACAATGAGCAGTTCTTC
CASSLGTSAYNEQFF
>TRBJ2-4|.|TRBV11-2|.
TGTGCCAGCAGCCTCTTTGCGGCCAAAAACATTCAGTACTTC
CASSLFAAKNIQYF
>TRBJ1-2|.|TRBV28|.
TGTGCCAGCACGGTGCGAGGCCTCTATGGCTACACCTTC
CASTVRGLYGYTF
>TRBJ1-4|.|TRBV30|.
TGTGCCTGGAGTTATTCTAATGAAAAACTGTTTTTT
CAWSYSNEKLFF
>TRBJ1-6|.|TRBV2|.
TGTGCCAGCAGCGCCGCGGGGAATAATTCACCCCTCCACTTT
CASSAAGNNSPLHF
>TRBJ1-5|TRBD1|TRBV5-6|.
TGTGCCAGCAGCGACAACAGGGGCGGGCAGCCCCAGCATTTT
CASSDNRGGQPQHF
>TRBJ1-1|TRBD1|TRBV2|few
TGTGCCAGCAGACAGGGGCAGAACACTGAAGCTTTCTTT
CASRQGQNTEAFF
>TRBJ1-2|.|TRBV3-1/TRBV3-2|.
TGTGCCAGCAGCCGCTCCCAGGGCGCTGGCTATGGCTACACCTTC
CASSRSQGAGYGYTF
>TRBJ2-1|TRBD2|TRBV4-1|.
TGCGCCAGCAGCCAAGGGAGGACGGGGGGGTACAATGAGCAGTTCTTC
CASSQGRTGGYNEQFF
>TRBJ2-3|.|TRBV5-4|.
TGTGCCAGCAGCTTGTCGGGTAGCCGTGAGGATACGCAGTATTTT
CASSLSGSREDTQYF
>TRBJ2-3|TRBD2|TRBV3-1/TRBV3-2|.
TGTGCCAGCAGCAAGAAGAGGCTAGCGGGGGGGGTCACAGATACGCAGTATTTT
CASSKKRLAGGVTDTQYF
>TRBJ2-3|.|TRBV4-1|.
TGCGCCAGCAGCCAACGGGGTGGGGCAGATACGCAGTATTTT
CASSQRGGADTQYF
>TRBJ1-6|.|TRBV5-1|.
TGCGCCAGCAGCCAATCCCCATTGCGGCAGGGATATAATTCACCCCTCCACTTT
CASSQSPLRQGYNSPLHF
>TRBJ2-3|.|TRBV5-1|.
TGCGCCAGCGGCCGGCAGGCAGTGAGCACAGATACGCAGTATTTT
CASGRQAVSTDTQYF
>TRBJ2-1|.|TRBV7-8|.
TGTGCCAGCAGCCTTCAGTTAAGCTCCTACAATGAGCAGTTCTTC
CASSLQLSSYNEQFF
>TRBJ1-6|TRBD1|TRBV6-1|.
TGTGCCAGCAGTGAGTGGGACAGAGAATCACCCCTCCACTTT
CASSEWDRESPLHF
>TRBJ1-4|TRBD1|TRBV9|.
TGTGCCAGCAGCAGAGACAGGGTCAATGAAAAACTGTTTTTT
CASSRDRVNEKLFF
>TRBJ1-3|.|TRBV7-9|.
TGTGCCAGCTTGGTTAGCTCTGGAAACACCATATATTTT
CASLVSSGNTIYF